This T cell receptor beta chain was sequenced for a study of cytomegalovirus exposure and HLA in healthy donors. Study-level results: Researchers reported in a later analysis that common viral pathogens appeared linked to several top clusters. Sequencing had likely introduced a cluster of highly shared sequence variants as an artifact. Information on immune exposure was restricted to one variable (CMV serostatus).

V lost 4 bases and J lost 8; bases outside the gene matches: 11. Germline V gene data show CDR1 as SQVTM and CDR2 as ANQGSEA. The CDR3 consists of 14 residues. Of note for this clone: The antigen is undetermined.

The PCR ran on 60 Vbeta and 13 Jbeta primers. Profiling relied on immunoSEQ multiplex PCR, and the TCRdb table lists in-frame clones only, not all of them. The sample has roughly 80,000 clones, more than 65% seen once. The sequence was collected from a woman between 40 and 50 years old in good health and CMV-seropositive. V gene TRBV29-1 combines with J gene TRBJ1-2; 9 positions match TRBD1. Sequencing was done on a sample of PBMCs. CDR3 coding DNA: TGCAGCGTTGTTAAATCGGGACAGGGTAGCGGCTACACCTTC. Its protein product is CSVVKSGQGSGYTF.